The T cell receptor (beta chain) under discussion was sequenced for a study of T cells after yellow fever vaccination. Notes on the study in general: Subsequent booster samples again held most clones from primary vaccination (less than 98% CD4, 85% to 90% CD8). Weaker overall was a secondary response that nonetheless peaked faster, on day 5 versus 15.

This clonotype was detected a few times. Its specificity is not known. Germline loops: CDR1 SGHTA, CDR2 FQGNSA. The V gene lost 2 bases and the J gene lost 4 bases, with 23 bases spanning the gap. This CDR3 comprises 18 residues. TCRdb passed the 5' RACE reads through MiXCR, listing each CDR3 protein once. Of about 210,000 distinct CDR3 sequences in the sample, about 3% were seen once. The chain employs TRBV7-2 and TRBJ1-1; no clear D. The TCR was taken from a man aged 18 to 30 who received the YFV17D yellow fever vaccine. Sequences were derived from CD4+ T cells sorted from PBMCs, sampled 10 days after the yellow fever booster vaccination. The CDR3 region has the DNA TGTGCCAGCAGCTTAAGAGGGCTCGACTGGGGAGTGAGCACTGAAGCTTTCTTT. This translates into CASSLRGLDWGVSTEAFF.